One sample yielded the 18 T cell receptor beta chains listed below, sequenced in a study of shared clonotypes between healthy human individuals. Using immunoSEQ multiplex PCR, the repertoire was profiled, and TCRdb retains in-frame clones only, with some absent. The sample contains approximately 500,000 clones, about 96% of which appear only once. Material: naive CD4+ T cells sorted from blood. The sample's subset: CD45RA+ positively selected. Source of these receptors: a woman aged 25 to 39 in good health.

Note on this clone: Other DNA variants within this sample encode the same CDR3. The chain joins TRBV9 to TRBJ2-5, with no clear D. CDR1 SGDLS and CDR2 YYNGEE come from the germline V gene. The ends were cut back, 0 bases at V and 2 bases at J, with 5 bases in the middle. The CDR3 is made up of 13 amino acids. This CDR3 reads CASSVGVQETQYF. The DNA for the CDR3 is TGTGCCAGCAGCGTAGGAGTTCAAGAGACCCAGTACTTC.

The CDR3 loop reads CASRSAAGTGRSGELFF. Here the CDR3 DNA reads TGCGCCAGCAGATCAGCCGCCGGGACAGGGAGGTCCGGGGAGCTGTTTTTT. The V gene is TRBV5-1, the J gene TRBJ2-2; 9 nucleotides agree with TRBD1. With V trimmed by 5 bases and J by 6 bases, 14 bases remained unmatched. CDR1 and CDR2 from the germline V gene are SGHRS and YFSETQ. This CDR3 has 17 amino acids.

The genes are TRBV14 and TRBJ2-2; 7 bases match TRBD2. This CDR3 spans 16 amino acids. V trimming: 1 base; J trimming: 5 bases; junction bases outside the gene matches: 7. The germline gives CDR1 SGHDN, CDR2 FVKESK. In nucleotides, the CDR3 is TGTGCCAGCAGCCAAGTTATGACTAGCCCTACCGGGGAGCTGTTTTTT. This translates into CASSQVMTSPTGELFF.

This chain connects TRBV28 to TRBJ1-2; TRBD1 is a possible D gene (5 bases). V lost 3 bases to trimming and J lost 8 bases, with 13 bases between them. CDR1 MDHEN and CDR2 SYDVKM come from the germline V gene. The CDR3 totals 13 residues. CDR3 residues: CASSLWQGPGYTF. In DNA, the CDR3 is TGTGCCAGCAGTTTGTGGCAGGGCCCCGGCTACACCTTC.

The chain carries TRBV7-2 and TRBJ2-7; D may be TRBD1 (8 bases). Trimming took off 8 bases at V and 7 bases at J, with 18 bases between the two ends. This CDR3 spans 13 amino acids. The germline gives CDR1 SGHTA, CDR2 FQGNSA. The DNA of the CDR3 is TGTGCCAGCCGGGGGGCAGGGGGCAGAGAGCAGTACTTC. Protein: CASRGAGGREQYF.

V usage is TRBV4-1 and J usage is TRBJ1-5; TRBD1 might be the D (5 bases). Germline CDR1 MGHRA, CDR2 YSYEKL. V gave up 1 base and J gave up 7 bases, with 11 bases separating them. This CDR3 region has 14 residues. The CDR3 spells CASSQGGDRQPQHF. The CDR3 region has the DNA TGCGCCAGCAGCCAAGGGGGGGATCGCCAGCCCCAGCATTTT.

The rearrangement joins TRBV5-6 to TRBJ1-5; 9 bases map to TRBD1. Trimming removed 1 base from V and 5 bases from J; junction bases left unmatched: 1. The CDR3 covers 14 residues. The germline CDR1 and CDR2 sequences are SGHDT and YYEEEE. CDR3 DNA sequence: TGTGCCAGCAGCTTGACAGGGGGCTATCAGCCCCAGCATTTT. This translates into CASSLTGGYQPQHF.

DNA for the CDR3: TGTGCCAGCAGCTTGCCGACTAGCACAGATACGCAGTATTTT. This encodes CASSLPTSTDTQYF. The V gene is TRBV5-4, the J gene TRBJ2-3; the D is unclear. The germline V gene encodes CDR1 SGHNT and CDR2 YYREEE (reference sequence). V shed 1 base and J shed 0 bases, with 6 bases lying between them. The CDR3 spans 14 residues.

This chain joins TRBV18 and TRBJ2-5, with 11 bases lining up with TRBD2. The CDR3 sequence is 16 residues long. With 3 bases clipped from V and 4 bases from J, the junction kept 7 bases outside the gene matches. The germline V gene has CDR1 KGHSH and CDR2 LQKENI. CDR3 residues: CASSPRTSGRGETQYF. Here the CDR3 DNA reads TGTGCCAGCTCACCCCGGACTAGCGGGCGGGGAGAGACCCAGTACTTC. Variable domain in full (rest from reference TRBV18 and TRBJ2-5): NAGVMQNPRHLVRRRGQEARLRCSPMKGHSHVYWYRQLPEEGLKFMVYLQKENIIDESGMPKERFSAEFPKEGPSILRIQQVVRGDSAAYFCASSPRTSGRGETQYFGPGTRLLVL.

This chain connects TRBV28 to TRBJ2-7, with 7 positions matching TRBD1. The CDR3 is made up of 15 amino acids. The ends lost 2 bases at V and 2 bases at J; junction bases unmatched: 6. Germline V gene lookup returns CDR1 MDHEN and CDR2 SYDVKM. CDR3 DNA: TGTGCCAGCAGTTTACAATCGGACAGGACCTACGAGCAGTACTTC. Translation: CASSLQSDRTYEQYF.

The chain recombines TRBV5-6 with TRBJ2-5; either TRBD1 or TRBD2 may fit D (5 bases each). Germline-derived CDR1 and CDR2 are SGHDT and YYEEEE. The CDR3 is 15 amino acids. V was trimmed by 3 bases and J by 5 bases, leaving 17 bases between them. CDR3 coding DNA: TGTGCCAGCAGCTCCGGGACCACTGCAAGGGAGACCCAGTACTTC. This codes for CASSSGTTARETQYF.

CDR3 sequence reads: CASSPATQETQYF. In DNA, the CDR3 is TGTGCCAGCTCACCAGCGACCCAAGAGACCCAGTACTTC. This chain connects TRBV18 to TRBJ2-5, with D unresolved. CDR3 length: 13 residues. The V end was cut by 2 bases, the J end by 1 base, with 5 bases between. Per the germline V gene, CDR1 is KGHSH and CDR2 is LQKENI.

This clone was recorded only once. CDR3 in amino acids: CASSDQTGGNTEAFF. CDR3 bases: TGTGCCAGCAGTGACCAGACAGGGGGGAACACTGAAGCTTTCTTT. The rearrangement joins TRBV6-4 to TRBJ1-1, with TRBD1 matching over 9 bases. Germline-derived CDR1 and CDR2 are MRHNA and SNTAGT. CDR3 size: 15 residues. V lost 2 bases to trimming and J lost 1 base; unmatched junction nucleotides: 2.

The V gene is TRBV6-1, the J gene TRBJ2-7, with D perhaps matching TRBD2 (6 bases). V lost 3 bases, J lost 1 base, and 13 bases lay in between. The CDR3 sequence is 15 residues long. Germline assignment: CDR1 MNHNS and CDR2 SASEGT. Here the CDR3 DNA reads TGTGCCAGCAGTGACGCGGGGTTGATATCCTACGAGCAGTACTTC. It codes for CASSDAGLISYEQYF.

The gene calls are TRBV28 and TRBJ2-1; D is possibly TRBD1 (6 bases). The CDR3 extends over 15 amino acids. V was trimmed by 6 bases and J by 1 base, leaving 13 bases between them. Germline V gene data show CDR1 as MDHEN and CDR2 as SYDVKM. CDR3 nucleotides: TGTGCCAGCAGCCCACCGGGACATTCCTACAATGAGCAGTTCTTC. Amino acids: CASSPPGHSYNEQFF.

The chain employs TRBV27 and TRBJ2-1, with D possibly TRBD2 on 6 matching bases. This CDR3 contains 18 residues. Between the trimmed V and J ends, which lost 4 bases and 0 bases, there was a span of 19 bases. The V gene's germline CDR1 is MNHEY and CDR2 SMNVEV (reference sequence). The CDR3 sequence is CASSSMPGGTFSYNEQFF. The CDR3 bases are TGTGCCAGCAGTTCAATGCCAGGCGGGACTTTCTCCTACAATGAGCAGTTCTTC.

This chain uses TRBV11-1 with TRBJ1-5, with 7 bases lining up with TRBD1. CDR1 and CDR2 from the germline V gene are SGHAT and FQDESV (reference sequence). The CDR3 is made up of 15 amino acids. The ends lost 1 base at V and 1 base at J; junction bases unmatched: 1. As DNA, the CDR3 is TGTGCCAGCAGCTTAGAGGGGGCGAGCAATCAGCCCCAGCATTTT. Amino acid sequence: CASSLEGASNQPQHF. The whole variable domain, filled in from reference TRBV11-1 and TRBJ1-5, reads EAEVAQSPRYKITEKSQAVAFWCDPISGHATLYWYRQILGQGPELLVQFQDESVVDDSQLPKDRFSAERLKGVDSTLKIQPAELGDSAMYLCASSLEGASNQPQHFGDGTRLSIL.

This chain joins TRBV5-4 and TRBJ2-5; 12 nucleotides align to TRBD2. The CDR3 is made up of 17 amino acids. Germline V CDR1 and CDR2: SGHNT, YYREEE (reference sequence). The junction had 4 bases not matched to a gene; V was cut back by 0 bases and J by 1 base. The CDR3 protein is CASSLERTSGAQETQYF. CDR3 coding DNA: TGTGCCAGCAGCTTGGAACGGACTAGCGGGGCCCAAGAGACCCAGTACTTC.